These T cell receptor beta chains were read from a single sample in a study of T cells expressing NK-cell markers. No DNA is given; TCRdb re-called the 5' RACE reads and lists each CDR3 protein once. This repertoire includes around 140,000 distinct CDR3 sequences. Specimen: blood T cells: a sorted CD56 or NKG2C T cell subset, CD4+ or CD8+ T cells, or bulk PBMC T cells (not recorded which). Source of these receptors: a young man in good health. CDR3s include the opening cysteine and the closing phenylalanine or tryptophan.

CDR3aa: CASSSRDRLDQPQHF; j_gene: TRBJ1-5; v_gene: TRBV2
CDR3aa: CAIGGSPDVRLAAEQFF; j_gene: TRBJ2-1; v_gene: TRBV10-3
CDR3aa: CASSLWTGGGERADTQYF; j_gene: TRBJ2-3; v_gene: TRBV7-8
CDR3aa: CASSIIPGQNTEAFF; j_gene: TRBJ1-1; v_gene: TRBV19
CDR3aa: CASSLVGLAGYEQYF; j_gene: TRBJ2-7; v_gene: TRBV7-9
CDR3aa: CSAPGVGANEQFF; j_gene: TRBJ2-1; v_gene: TRBV29-1
CDR3aa: CASSLSSGTGNTGELFF; j_gene: TRBJ2-2; v_gene: TRBV7-6
CDR3aa: CASSLVLGGSRWEQYF; j_gene: TRBJ2-7; v_gene: TRBV7-9
CDR3aa: CASSQARLTSGSNEQFF; j_gene: TRBJ2-1; v_gene: TRBV4-2
CDR3aa: CAILPGETGELFF; j_gene: TRBJ2-2; v_gene: TRBV10-3
CDR3aa: CATSFRGNEQFF; j_gene: TRBJ2-1; v_gene: TRBV24-1
CDR3aa: CASRPSTTVVILDEQFF; j_gene: TRBJ2-1; v_gene: TRBV28
CDR3aa: CASSSTGGGPWKETQYF; j_gene: TRBJ2-5; v_gene: TRBV12-3/TRBV12-4
CDR3aa: CASSDPGGDNEQFF; j_gene: TRBJ2-1; v_gene: TRBV6-4
CDR3aa: CASSQGLQPNEQFF; j_gene: TRBJ2-1; v_gene: TRBV7-9
CDR3aa: CASSHLIDRGDSPLHF; j_gene: TRBJ1-6; v_gene: TRBV28
CDR3aa: CASSSGLAGTDTQYF; j_gene: TRBJ2-3; v_gene: TRBV5-4
CDR3aa: CATSDLQASGTINEQFF; j_gene: TRBJ2-1; v_gene: TRBV24-1
CDR3aa: CASSLGGQLYEQYF; j_gene: TRBJ2-7; v_gene: TRBV7-8
CDR3aa: CATSRLRTTRDTQYF; j_gene: TRBJ2-3; v_gene: TRBV15
CDR3aa: CASSPPEPREGQFF; j_gene: TRBJ2-1; v_gene: TRBV6-2/TRBV6-3
CDR3aa: CASDSSSYNEQFF; j_gene: TRBJ2-1; v_gene: TRBV19
CDR3aa: CASSLWTGGEDQPQHF; j_gene: TRBJ1-5; v_gene: TRBV7-9
CDR3aa: CASRGRVSNQPQHF; j_gene: TRBJ1-5; v_gene: TRBV2
CDR3aa: CASSEGQGPYNEQFF; j_gene: TRBJ2-1; v_gene: TRBV12-3/TRBV12-4
CDR3aa: CASSTGGLYEQYF; j_gene: TRBJ2-7; v_gene: TRBV6-6
CDR3aa: CASSQVRFQGGPTDTQYF; j_gene: TRBJ2-3; v_gene: TRBV14
CDR3aa: CASSFSRGDEQFF; j_gene: TRBJ2-1; v_gene: TRBV11-2
CDR3aa: CASSFPSWDNDEKLFF; j_gene: TRBJ1-4; v_gene: TRBV7-9
CDR3aa: CASSGTSGDGEQYF; j_gene: TRBJ2-7; v_gene: TRBV5-1
CDR3aa: CASRTDRSLQETQYF; j_gene: TRBJ2-5; v_gene: TRBV6-2/TRBV6-3
CDR3aa: CASSQELRPSGSDEQFF; j_gene: TRBJ2-1; v_gene: TRBV3-1
CDR3aa: CASSLVAGGRKNTEALF; j_gene: TRBJ1-1; v_gene: TRBV7-2
CDR3aa: CASRPRNQPQHF; j_gene: TRBJ1-5; v_gene: TRBV6-6
CDR3aa: CASSPGLDYNEQFF; j_gene: TRBJ2-1; v_gene: TRBV3-1
CDR3aa: CASSYFSGRAPDGELFF; j_gene: TRBJ2-2; v_gene: TRBV6-5
CDR3aa: CASSLGGGTEAFF; j_gene: TRBJ1-1; v_gene: TRBV7-9
CDR3aa: CASSLYGGVVEKLFF; j_gene: TRBJ1-4; v_gene: TRBV27
CDR3aa: CASSFRSRMNTEAFF; j_gene: TRBJ1-1; v_gene: TRBV5-1
CDR3aa: CASSVARIGTGGYTQYF; j_gene: TRBJ2-3; v_gene: TRBV9
CDR3aa: CASSKGARGQGYTF; j_gene: TRBJ1-2; v_gene: TRBV21-1
CDR3aa: CASSYSDRYSYEQYF; j_gene: TRBJ2-7; v_gene: TRBV6-2/TRBV6-3
CDR3aa: CAVNWGAPGDTF; j_gene: TRBJ1-2; v_gene: TRBV30
CDR3aa: CASSRRTRTGQYNEQFF; j_gene: TRBJ2-1; v_gene: TRBV19
CDR3aa: CASSETGVDEQYF; j_gene: TRBJ2-7; v_gene: TRBV6-1
CDR3aa: CSAWTETVDTQYF; j_gene: TRBJ2-3; v_gene: TRBV29-1
CDR3aa: CASSPTRSSGTGIQYF; j_gene: TRBJ2-4; v_gene: TRBV3-1
CDR3aa: CASSLAPTVPYTGELFF; j_gene: TRBJ2-2; v_gene: TRBV7-2
CDR3aa: CSAYAPGLAGGLQFF; j_gene: TRBJ2-1; v_gene: TRBV20-1
CDR3aa: CSVSPGTSGTDTQYF; j_gene: TRBJ2-3; v_gene: TRBV29-1
CDR3aa: CASSVGMGSNQPQHF; j_gene: TRBJ1-5; v_gene: TRBV11-2
CDR3aa: CASSIDGPWNEKLFF; j_gene: TRBJ1-4; v_gene: TRBV19
CDR3aa: CASSSPVLGTNEQFF; j_gene: TRBJ2-1; v_gene: TRBV7-2
CDR3aa: CASSSWVVQETQYF; j_gene: TRBJ2-5; v_gene: TRBV11-3